The T cell receptor (beta chain) under discussion was sequenced for a study of response to subunit inactivated influenza vaccine. General study results and limits: Authors proposed each seasonal influenza vaccination draws in few new T cells.

As regards this clonotype: Its antigen is unknown.

One entry per CDR3 protein results from TCRdb running MiXCR on the RT-PCR reads. In the table there are approximately 500,000 distinct CDR3 sequences, approximately 15% of which are singletons. Germline CDR1 reads MDHEN; CDR2 reads SYDVKM. There are 16 residues in the CDR3. V lost 6 bases to trimming and J lost 4 bases, with 20 bases between them. The source was PBMCs from blood, collected 11 to 12 days after vaccination. The chain links TRBV28 to TRBJ2-3, with D perhaps matching TRBD2 (6 bases). This TCR derives from a man in his fifties who received an inactivated influenza vaccine. The CDR3: CASSSSGSYVADTQYF. The DNA for the CDR3 is TGTGCCAGCAGCTCGTCCGGGAGTTATGTTGCAGATACGCAGTATTTT.